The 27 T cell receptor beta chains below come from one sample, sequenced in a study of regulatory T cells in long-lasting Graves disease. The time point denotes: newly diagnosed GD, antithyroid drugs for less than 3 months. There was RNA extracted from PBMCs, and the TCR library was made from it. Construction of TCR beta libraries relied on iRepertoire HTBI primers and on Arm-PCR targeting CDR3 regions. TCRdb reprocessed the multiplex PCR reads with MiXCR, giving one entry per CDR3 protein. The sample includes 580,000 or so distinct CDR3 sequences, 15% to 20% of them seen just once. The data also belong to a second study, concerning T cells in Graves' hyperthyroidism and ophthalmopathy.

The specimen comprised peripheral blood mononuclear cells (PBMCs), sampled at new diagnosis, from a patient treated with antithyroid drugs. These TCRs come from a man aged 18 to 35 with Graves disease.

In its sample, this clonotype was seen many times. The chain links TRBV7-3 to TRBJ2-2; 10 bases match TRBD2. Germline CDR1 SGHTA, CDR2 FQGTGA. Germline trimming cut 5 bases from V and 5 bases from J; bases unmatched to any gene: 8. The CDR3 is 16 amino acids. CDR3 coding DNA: TGTGCCAGCAGCCCCACTAGCGGGACGGGAACCGGGGAGCTGTTTTTT. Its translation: CASSPTSGTGTGELFF.

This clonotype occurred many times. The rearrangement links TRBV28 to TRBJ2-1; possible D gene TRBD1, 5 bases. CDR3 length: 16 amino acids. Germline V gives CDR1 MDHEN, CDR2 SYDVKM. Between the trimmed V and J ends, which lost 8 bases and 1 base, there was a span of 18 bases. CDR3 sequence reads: CASRANRQRSYNEQFF. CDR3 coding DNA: TGTGCCAGCCGGGCAAACAGGCAACGTTCCTACAATGAGCAGTTCTTC.

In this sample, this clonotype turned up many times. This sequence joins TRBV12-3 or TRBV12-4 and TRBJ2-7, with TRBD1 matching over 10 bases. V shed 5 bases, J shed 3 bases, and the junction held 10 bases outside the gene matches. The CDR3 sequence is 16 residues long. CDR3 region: CASSATGTGAVYEQYF. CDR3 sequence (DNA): TGTGCCAGCAGTGCGACCGGGACAGGGGCTGTCTACGAGCAGTACTTC.

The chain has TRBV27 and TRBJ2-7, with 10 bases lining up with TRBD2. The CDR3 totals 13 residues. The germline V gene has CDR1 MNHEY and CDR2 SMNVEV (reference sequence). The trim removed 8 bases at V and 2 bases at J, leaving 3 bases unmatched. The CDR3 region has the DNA TGTGCCAGCGGGACTAGCGCTCCCTACGAGCAGTACTTC. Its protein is CASGTSAPYEQYF.

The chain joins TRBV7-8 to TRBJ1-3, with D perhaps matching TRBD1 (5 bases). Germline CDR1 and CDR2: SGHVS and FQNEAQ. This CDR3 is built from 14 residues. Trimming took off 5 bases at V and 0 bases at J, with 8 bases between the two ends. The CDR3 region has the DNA TGTGCCAGCAGCCGGGGGAACTCTGGAAACACCATATATTTT. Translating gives CASSRGNSGNTIYF.

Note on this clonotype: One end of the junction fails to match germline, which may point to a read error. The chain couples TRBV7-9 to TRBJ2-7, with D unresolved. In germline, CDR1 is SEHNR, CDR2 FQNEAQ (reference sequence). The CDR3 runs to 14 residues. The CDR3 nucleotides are TGTGCCAGCAGCCTTATTAGCAGTCCCTACGGGCAGTACTTC. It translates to CASSLISSPYGQYF.

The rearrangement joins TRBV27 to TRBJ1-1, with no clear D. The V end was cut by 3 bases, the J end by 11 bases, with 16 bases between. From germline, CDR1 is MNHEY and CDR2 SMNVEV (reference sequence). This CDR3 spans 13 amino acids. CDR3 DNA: TGTGCCAGCAGTTTTTTCGAGGGTCAGAAGGCTTTCTTT. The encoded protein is CASSFFEGQKAFF.

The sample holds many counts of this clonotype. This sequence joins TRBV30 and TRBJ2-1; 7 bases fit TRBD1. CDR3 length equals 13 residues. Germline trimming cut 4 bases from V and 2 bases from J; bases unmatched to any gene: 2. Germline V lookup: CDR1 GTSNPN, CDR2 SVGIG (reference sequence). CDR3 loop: CAWNRGTYNEQFF. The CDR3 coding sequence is TGTGCCTGGAACAGGGGAACCTACAATGAGCAGTTCTTC.

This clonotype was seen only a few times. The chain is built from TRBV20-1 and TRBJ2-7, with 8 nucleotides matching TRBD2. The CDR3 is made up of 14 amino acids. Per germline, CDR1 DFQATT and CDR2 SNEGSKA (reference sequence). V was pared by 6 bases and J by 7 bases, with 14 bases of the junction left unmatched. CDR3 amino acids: CSALLGSGRREQYF. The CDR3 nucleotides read TGCAGTGCCCTTCTCGGCAGCGGGAGAAGGGAGCAGTACTTC.

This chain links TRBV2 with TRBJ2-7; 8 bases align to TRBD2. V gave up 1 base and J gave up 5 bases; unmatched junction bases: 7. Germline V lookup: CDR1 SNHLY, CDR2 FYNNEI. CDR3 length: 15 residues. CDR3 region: CASSEVAGIGDEQYF. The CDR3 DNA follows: TGTGCCAGCAGTGAAGTAGCGGGAATCGGGGACGAGCAGTACTTC.

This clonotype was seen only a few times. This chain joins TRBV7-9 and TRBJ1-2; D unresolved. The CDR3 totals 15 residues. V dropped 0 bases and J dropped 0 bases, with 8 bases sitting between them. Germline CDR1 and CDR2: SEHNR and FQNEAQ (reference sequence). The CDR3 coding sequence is TGTGCCAGCAGCTTAGCTGGGGTAGCTAACTATGGCTACACCTTC. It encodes CASSLAGVANYGYTF.

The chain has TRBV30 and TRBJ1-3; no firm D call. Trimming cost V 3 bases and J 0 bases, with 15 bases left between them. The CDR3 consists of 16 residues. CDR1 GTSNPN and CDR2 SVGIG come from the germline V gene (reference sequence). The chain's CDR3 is CAWSFPGRVSGNTIYF. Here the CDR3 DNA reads TGTGCCTGGAGCTTCCCGGGTAGGGTCTCTGGAAACACCATATATTTT. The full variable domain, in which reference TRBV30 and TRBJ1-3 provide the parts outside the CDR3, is SQTIHQWPATLVQPVGSPLSLECTVEGTSNPNLYWYRQAAGRGLQLLFYSVGIGQISSEVPQNLSASRPQDRQFILSSKKLLLSDSGFYLCAWSFPGRVSGNTIYFGEGSWLTVV.

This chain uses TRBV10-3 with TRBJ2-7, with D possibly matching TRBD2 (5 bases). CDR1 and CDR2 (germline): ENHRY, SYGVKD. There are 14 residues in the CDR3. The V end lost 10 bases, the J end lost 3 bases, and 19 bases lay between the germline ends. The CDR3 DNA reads TGTGCCACCACTAAGGACGGGAAGATCTACGAGCAGTACTTC. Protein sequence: CATTKDGKIYEQYF.

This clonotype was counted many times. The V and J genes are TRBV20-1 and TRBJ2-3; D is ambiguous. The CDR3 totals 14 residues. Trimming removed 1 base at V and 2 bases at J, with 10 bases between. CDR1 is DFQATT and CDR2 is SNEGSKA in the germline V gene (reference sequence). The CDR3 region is CSARVNYYTDTQYF. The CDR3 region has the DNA TGCAGTGCTAGAGTGAACTACTACACAGATACGCAGTATTTT.

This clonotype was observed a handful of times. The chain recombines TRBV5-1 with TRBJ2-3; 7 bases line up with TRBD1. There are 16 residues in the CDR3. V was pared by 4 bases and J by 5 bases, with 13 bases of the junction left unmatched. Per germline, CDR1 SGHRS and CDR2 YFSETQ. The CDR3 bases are TGCGCCAGCAGCGTCCCTCGACAGGGCAGAGGAGATACGCAGTATTTT. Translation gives CASSVPRQGRGDTQYF.

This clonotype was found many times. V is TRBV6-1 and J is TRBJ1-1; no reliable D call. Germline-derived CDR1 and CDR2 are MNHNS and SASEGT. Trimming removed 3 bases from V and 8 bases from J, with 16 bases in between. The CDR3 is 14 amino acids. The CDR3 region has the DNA TGTGCCAGCAGTGACATCCCCGGCCTTCTCGAAGCTTTCTTT. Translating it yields CASSDIPGLLEAFF.

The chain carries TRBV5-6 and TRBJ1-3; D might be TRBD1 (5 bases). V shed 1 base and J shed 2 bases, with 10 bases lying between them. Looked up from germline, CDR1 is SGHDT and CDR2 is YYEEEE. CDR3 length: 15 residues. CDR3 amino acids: CASSLPGSAGNTIYF. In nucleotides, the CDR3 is TGTGCCAGCAGCTTGCCAGGGTCCGCTGGAAACACCATATATTTT.

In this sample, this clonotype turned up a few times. The CDR3 DNA reads TGTGCCAGCAGTTTTTGGGGGGTGGGAAACTACGAGCAGTACTTC. Protein product: CASSFWGVGNYEQYF. This sequence joins TRBV28 and TRBJ2-7; D might be TRBD2 (6 bases). Trimming took 3 bases from V and 3 from J, leaving 15 bases between them. CDR3 size: 15 residues. Per the germline V gene, CDR1 is MDHEN and CDR2 is SYDVKM.

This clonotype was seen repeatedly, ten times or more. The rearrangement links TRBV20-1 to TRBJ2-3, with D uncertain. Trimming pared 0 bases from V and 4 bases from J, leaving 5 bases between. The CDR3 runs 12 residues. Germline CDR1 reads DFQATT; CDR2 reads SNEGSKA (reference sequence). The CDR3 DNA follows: TGCAGTGCTAGAGAGGGCTCAGATACGCAGTATTTT. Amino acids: CSAREGSDTQYF.

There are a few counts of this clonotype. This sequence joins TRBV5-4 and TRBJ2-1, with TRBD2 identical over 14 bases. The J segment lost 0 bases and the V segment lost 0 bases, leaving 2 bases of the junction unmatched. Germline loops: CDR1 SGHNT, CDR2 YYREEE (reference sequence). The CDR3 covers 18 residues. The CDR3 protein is CASSLGLAGGGSYNEQFF. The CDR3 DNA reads TGTGCCAGCAGCTTGGGACTAGCGGGAGGGGGCTCCTACAATGAGCAGTTCTTC.

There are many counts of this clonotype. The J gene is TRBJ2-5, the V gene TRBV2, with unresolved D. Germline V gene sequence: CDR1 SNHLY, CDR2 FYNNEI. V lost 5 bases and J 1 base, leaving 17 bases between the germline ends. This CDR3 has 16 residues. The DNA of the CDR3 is TGTGCCAGCAGTTCGCTATGGACGGCGACCCAAGAGACCCAGTACTTC. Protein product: CASSSLWTATQETQYF.

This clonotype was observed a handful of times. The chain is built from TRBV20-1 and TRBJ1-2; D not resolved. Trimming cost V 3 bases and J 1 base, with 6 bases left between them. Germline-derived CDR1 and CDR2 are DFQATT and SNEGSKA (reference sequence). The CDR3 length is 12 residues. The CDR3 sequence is CSAREGNYGYTF. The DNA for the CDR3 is TGCAGTGCTAGGGAGGGTAACTATGGCTACACCTTC.

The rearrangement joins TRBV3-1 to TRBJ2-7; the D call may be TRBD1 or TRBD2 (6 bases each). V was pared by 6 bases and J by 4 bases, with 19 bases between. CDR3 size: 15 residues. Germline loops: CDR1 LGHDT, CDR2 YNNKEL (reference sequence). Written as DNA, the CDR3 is TGTGCCAGCAGTTTTACCGGAGGGGGGATGTACGAGCAGTACTTC. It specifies CASSFTGGGMYEQYF.

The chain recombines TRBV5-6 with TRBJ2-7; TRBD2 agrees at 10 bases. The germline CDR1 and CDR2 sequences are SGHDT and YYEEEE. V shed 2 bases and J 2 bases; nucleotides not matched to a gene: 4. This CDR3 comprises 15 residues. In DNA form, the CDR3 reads TGTGCCAGCAGCTTACTAGCGGGGTTTACCTACGAGCAGTACTTC. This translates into CASSLLAGFTYEQYF.

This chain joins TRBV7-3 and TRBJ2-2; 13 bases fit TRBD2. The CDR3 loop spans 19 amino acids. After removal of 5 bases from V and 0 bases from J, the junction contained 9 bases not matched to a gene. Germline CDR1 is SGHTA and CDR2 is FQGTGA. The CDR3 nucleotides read TGTGCCAGCAGCCCCTGGACTAGCGGGAGAGGGACGAACACCGGGGAGCTGTTTTTT. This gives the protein CASSPWTSGRGTNTGELFF.

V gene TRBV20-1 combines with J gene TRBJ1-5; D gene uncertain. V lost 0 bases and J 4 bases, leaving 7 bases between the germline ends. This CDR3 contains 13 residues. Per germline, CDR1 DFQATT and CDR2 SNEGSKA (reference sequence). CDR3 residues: CSARDLHNQPQHF. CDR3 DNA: TGCAGTGCTAGAGACCTACATAATCAGCCCCAGCATTTT.

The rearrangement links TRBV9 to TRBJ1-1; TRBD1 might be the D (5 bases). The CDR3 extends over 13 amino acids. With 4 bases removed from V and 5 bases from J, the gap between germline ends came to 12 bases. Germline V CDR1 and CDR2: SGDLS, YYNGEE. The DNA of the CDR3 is TGTGCCAGCAGCTCCCGGGGGTTTACTGAAGCTTTCTTT. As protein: CASSSRGFTEAFF.